The source of this TCR beta chain is a study of beta chain features in type 1 diabetes. Findings and limits, study-wide: When Type 1 diabetes patients were examined, their TCRB CDR3s proved moderately but significantly shorter in all four CD4+ subsets.

What was sequenced were expressed TCRB transcripts, since all of the isolated RNA had been reverse transcribed. TCRdb's copy holds only in-frame clones and misses some; the assay was immunoSEQ multiplex PCR. The table has 100,000 to 150,000 clones, 9% seen once. This clone was seen only a few times. What it recognizes is unknown. In the same sample, other DNA sequences code for this CDR3. With V trimmed by 0 bases and J by 3 bases, 2 bases remained unmatched. Per the germline V gene, CDR1 is SGHRS and CDR2 is YFSETQ. This CDR3 spans 16 amino acids. Sequenced material: central memory CD4+ T cells from blood. The TCR originated in a man aged 25-45 years with type 1 diabetes. The chain recombines TRBV5-1 with TRBJ2-3; 12 bases map to TRBD2. The CDR3 sequence is CASSLGLAGETDTQYF. DNA for the CDR3: TGCGCCAGCAGCTTGGGACTAGCGGGGGAGACAGATACGCAGTATTTT.